This note documents a single T cell receptor beta chain sequence. Its target is not known. The source of the sample is a study of cytomegalovirus exposure and HLA in healthy donors. Germline CDR1 is SGHTA and CDR2 is FQGNSA. The CDR3 consists of 15 residues. J lost 0 bases, V lost 1 base, and 0 bases had no gene match. Study-level points and caveats: Association of a missense DCLRE1C variant with TCR beta V- and J-gene trimming was reported in a later analysis.

The study ran its PCR with 60 Vbeta and 13 Jbeta primers. The assay was immunoSEQ multiplex PCR, and TCRdb's table has in-frame clones only and misses some. The sample includes under 300,000 clones, 80% to 90% seen only once; the top ten take around 4%. The source material was PBMCs. This TCR came from a man between 35 and 55 years old in good health and CMV-seropositive. The chain links TRBV7-2 to TRBJ2-7; TRBD2 matches at 10 bases. CDR3 amino acids: CASSLVAGGSYEQYF. CDR3 bases: TGTGCCAGCAGCTTAGTAGCGGGGGGCTCCTACGAGCAGTACTTC.